Shown below are 30 T cell receptor beta chains from a single sample sequenced in a study of blood T cell repertoires in COVID-19. The protocol was immunoSEQ multiplex PCR, while the TCRdb copy is restricted to in-frame clones and leaves out a portion. Among about 150,000 clones listed, around nine tenths were seen once. Sequencing input: peripheral blood. These receptors were obtained from a woman in her 70s with acute or convalescent COVID-19.

The V call is TRBV3-1 (or the pseudogene TRBV3-2), the J call TRBJ1-2, with no clear D. This CDR3 has 14 amino acids. Germline V lookup: CDR1 LGHDT, CDR2 YNNKEL (reference sequence). Trimming left V 0 bases short and J 4 bases short, with 9 bases between. The CDR3 bases are TGTGCCAGCAGCCAAGATAGCAGCCCCTATGGCTACACCTTC. Translating it yields CASSQDSSPYGYTF.

J is TRBJ1-5 and V is TRBV6-4; D may be TRBD1 (6 bases). CDR1 and CDR2 from the germline V gene are MRHNA and SNTAGT. Deletions cut 10 bases from V and 0 bases from J, with 22 bases between. The CDR3 has 17 amino acids. The CDR3 loop is CAILTTGTPYSNQPQHF. The CDR3 coding sequence is TGTGCCATTTTGACGACCGGGACACCGTATAGCAATCAGCCCCAGCATTTT.

The V and J genes are TRBV7-9 and TRBJ2-6; D might be TRBD1 (6 bases). V lost 5 bases and J 0 bases, leaving 11 bases between the germline ends. The germline V gene encodes CDR1 SEHNR and CDR2 FQNEAQ (reference sequence). This CDR3 spans 16 amino acids. CDR3 DNA: TGTGCCAGCAGCGCCGGGACACCCTCTGGGGCCAACGTCCTGACTTTC. Residues: CASSAGTPSGANVLTF.

The chain uses TRBV18 and TRBJ2-5; maybe TRBD2 (5 bases). Deletions cut 8 bases from V and 2 bases from J, with 12 bases between. Germline-derived CDR1 and CDR2 are KGHSH and LQKENI. The CDR3 runs to 13 residues. CDR3 protein: CASPTAEQETQYF. In DNA, the CDR3 is TGTGCCAGCCCTACAGCGGAACAAGAGACCCAGTACTTC. The full variable domain, its missing parts supplied by reference TRBV18 and TRBJ2-5, is NAGVMQNPRHLVRRRGQEARLRCSPMKGHSHVYWYRQLPEEGLKFMVYLQKENIIDESGMPKERFSAEFPKEGPSILRIQQVVRGDSAAYFCASPTAEQETQYFGPGTRLLVL.

This rearrangement joins TRBV7-2 to TRBJ2-2, with 7 bases aligning to TRBD2. The CDR3 length is 17 residues. The V gene's germline CDR1 is SGHTA and CDR2 FQGNSA. The V gene end was trimmed by 4 bases and the J gene end by 7 bases; junction bases not matched to a gene: 15. As DNA, the CDR3 is TGTGCCAGCAGCTCCCCGTTCCAGCGGGGTGCGGGCGGGGAGCTGTTTTTT. Protein product: CASSSPFQRGAGGELFF.

With regard to this clone: Other DNA sequences in the same sample also yield this CDR3. This chain joins TRBV5-1 and TRBJ2-3; TRBD2 is a possible D gene (5 bases). Looked up from germline, CDR1 is SGHRS and CDR2 is YFSETQ. V was clipped by 0 bases and J by 2 bases, with 7 bases between them. This CDR3 has 14 residues. CDR3 protein: CASSLGLPTDTQYF. The CDR3 bases are TGCGCCAGCAGCTTGGGACTACCCACAGATACGCAGTATTTT. Variable domain in full (rest from reference TRBV5-1 and TRBJ2-3): KAGVTQTPRYLIKTRGQQVTLSCSPISGHRSVSWYQQTPGQGLQFLFEYFSETQRNKGNFPGRFSGRQFSNSRSEMNVSTLELGDSALYLCASSLGLPTDTQYFGPGTRLTVL.

This rearrangement joins TRBV19 to TRBJ1-2; 9 nucleotides match TRBD1. The V gene's germline CDR1 is LNHDA and CDR2 SQIVND (reference sequence). V trimming: 5 bases; J trimming: 5 bases; junction bases outside the gene matches: 12. CDR3 length: 16 residues. CDR3 sequence (DNA): TGTGCCAGTAGTTTCGGGACAGGGAGTGATCCGTATGGCTACACCTTC. This encodes CASSFGTGSDPYGYTF.

This sequence joins TRBV10-3 and TRBJ2-2; D may be TRBD2 (5 bases). From germline, CDR1 is ENHRY and CDR2 SYGVKD. The CDR3 length is 14 residues. V was trimmed by 5 bases and J by 5 bases, leaving 12 bases between them. The CDR3: CAISYAGGTGELFF. The DNA of the CDR3 is TGTGCCATCAGTTATGCCGGCGGGACCGGGGAGCTGTTTTTT.

The chain couples TRBV6-5 to TRBJ1-5; 9 bases are shared with TRBD1. Germline loops: CDR1 MNHEY, CDR2 SVGAGI. The CDR3 has 14 residues. V lost 6 bases and J lost 6; bases outside the gene matches: 6. The DNA for the CDR3 is TGTGCCAGCAGACCCGACAGGGGGAGTCAGCCCCAGCATTTT. Encoded protein: CASRPDRGSQPQHF.

This rearrangement joins TRBV3-1 (or the pseudogene TRBV3-2) to TRBJ1-5, with D uncertain. The CDR3 is 13 amino acids. From germline, CDR1 is LGHDT and CDR2 YNNKEL (reference sequence). The V and J ends lost 4 bases and 4 bases respectively, with 8 bases between them. The CDR3 bases are TGTGCCAGCAGCCTGGGCCCAAATCAGCCCCAGCATTTT. Translation gives CASSLGPNQPQHF.

The V call is TRBV19, the J call TRBJ1-5, with D tentatively TRBD1 (5 bases). Trimming shortened V by 5 bases and J by 0 bases, and 11 bases separated the two germline ends. The CDR3 has 15 amino acids. The V gene's germline CDR1 is LNHDA and CDR2 SQIVND (reference sequence). The CDR3 DNA follows: TGTGCCAGTAGTTTAACCAGGGTTAGCAATCAGCCCCAGCATTTT. This codes for CASSLTRVSNQPQHF.

This clone has only a few counts. The rearrangement joins TRBV9 to TRBJ1-1; D perhaps matches TRBD1 (5 bases). Germline-derived CDR1 and CDR2 are SGDLS and YYNGEE. Trimming stripped 0 bases from V and 6 bases from J, with 12 bases between. The CDR3 is made up of 14 amino acids. As DNA, the CDR3 is TGTGCCAGCAGCGTAGAAGTGACAGAGTCTGAAGCTTTCTTT. This encodes CASSVEVTESEAFF. Based on the CDR3 plus reference TRBV9 and TRBJ1-1, the full variable domain is DSGVTQTPKHLITATGQRVTLRCSPRSGDLSVYWYQQSLDQGLQFLIQYYNGEERAKGNILERFSAQQFPDLHSELNLSSLELGDSALYFCASSVEVTESEAFFGQGTRLTVV.

The chain recombines TRBV5-4 with TRBJ1-1, with a weak D call TRBD1 (6 bases). Germline values: CDR1 SGHNT, CDR2 YYREEE (reference sequence). The CDR3 runs 15 residues. The germline V and J ends were trimmed by 3 bases and 1 base, with 13 bases remaining between them. Here the CDR3 DNA reads TGTGCCAGCAGCTGGGGGGGCAACTGGAACACTGAAGCTTTCTTT. Amino acids: CASSWGGNWNTEAFF.

The V gene is TRBV18, the J gene TRBJ1-5; TRBD1 might be the D (5 bases). Germline V lookup: CDR1 KGHSH, CDR2 LQKENI. The CDR3 loop spans 15 amino acids. Trimming took off 3 bases at V and 8 bases at J, with 17 bases between the two ends. The CDR3 sequence: CASSPQDSILKPQHF. CDR3 DNA sequence: TGTGCCAGCTCACCGCAAGACAGCATATTAAAGCCCCAGCATTTT.

CDR3 in DNA: TGTGCCAGCAGCCAAGCCGTGGGAGGGCCAGATACGCAGTATTTT. The encoded protein is CASSQAVGGPDTQYF. The V gene is TRBV7-9, the J gene TRBJ2-3; 7 bases match TRBD2. The CDR3 consists of 15 residues. Germline assignment: CDR1 SEHNR and CDR2 FQNEAQ (reference sequence). Trimming at V came to 5 bases and at J to 4 bases, leaving 9 bases not matched to a gene.

The chain links TRBV19 to TRBJ1-5; no definite D call. Germline CDR1 LNHDA, CDR2 SQIVND (reference sequence). The CDR3 length is 16 residues. Trimming removed 0 bases from V and 0 bases from J, with 9 bases in between. CDR3 residues: CASSIEAVYSNQPQHF. The CDR3 bases are TGTGCCAGTAGTATAGAGGCAGTTTATAGCAATCAGCCCCAGCATTTT.

This chain links TRBV3-1 (or the pseudogene TRBV3-2) with TRBJ1-1; D might be TRBD1 (6 bases). CDR1 is LGHDT and CDR2 is YNNKEL in the germline V gene (reference sequence). This CDR3 spans 14 amino acids. Trimming left V 5 bases short and J 2 bases short, with 12 bases between. The CDR3 nucleotides read TGTGCCAGCAGCTTTACAGGGTTCAACACTGAAGCTTTCTTT. Protein sequence: CASSFTGFNTEAFF.

The gene calls are TRBV3-1 (or the pseudogene TRBV3-2) and TRBJ1-1, with 10 nucleotides matching TRBD1. Trimming removed 2 bases from V and 10 bases from J; junction bases left unmatched: 7. Germline CDR1 and CDR2: LGHDT and YNNKEL (reference sequence). This CDR3 has 14 residues. For the CDR3, the DNA is TGTGCCAGCAGCCAACTCCGGGACAGGGGTTTAGCTTTCTTT. This sequence encodes CASSQLRDRGLAFF.

J is TRBJ2-1 and V is TRBV5-1; TRBD2 might be the D (6 bases). From germline, CDR1 is SGHRS and CDR2 YFSETQ. V was pared by 4 bases and J by 3 bases, with 11 bases between. The CDR3 is 14 amino acids. CDR3 sequence reads: CASSLGLVYNEQFF. The CDR3 bases are TGCGCCAGCAGCCTGGGACTTGTCTACAATGAGCAGTTCTTC.

This sequence joins TRBV3-1 (or the pseudogene TRBV3-2) and TRBJ1-1, with D uncertain. CDR3 length: 12 amino acids. The ends were cut back, 3 bases at V and 4 bases at J, with 6 bases in the middle. The germline gives CDR1 LGHDT, CDR2 YNNKEL (reference sequence). Here the CDR3 reads CASSQLGTEAFF. CDR3 coding DNA: TGTGCCAGCAGCCAGCTCGGCACTGAAGCTTTCTTT.

This clone was counted a few times. This chain links TRBV5-4 with TRBJ2-1, with TRBD2 identical over 11 bases. After removal of 4 bases from V and 9 bases from J, the junction contained 9 bases not matched to a gene. Germline V gene sequence: CDR1 SGHNT, CDR2 YYREEE (reference sequence). This CDR3 spans 15 amino acids. In nucleotides, the CDR3 is TGTGCCAGCAGCGCTTTAGCGGGGGGGCCTGGTGAGCAGTTCTTC. This translates into CASSALAGGPGEQFF.

V usage is TRBV7-9 and J usage is TRBJ1-3; perhaps TRBD1 as D (6 bases). Germline loops: CDR1 SEHNR, CDR2 FQNEAQ (reference sequence). The CDR3 extends over 14 amino acids. V shed 5 bases and J shed 2 bases, with 10 bases lying between them. The CDR3 sequence: CASSQGTTGNTIYF. In DNA form, the CDR3 reads TGTGCCAGCAGCCAAGGGACAACTGGAAACACCATATATTTT.

The chain links TRBV5-1 to TRBJ1-1, with D possibly TRBD1 on 5 matching bases. CDR3 length equals 16 residues. Between the trimmed V and J ends, which lost 0 bases and 2 bases, there was a span of 14 bases. CDR1 is SGHRS and CDR2 is YFSETQ in the germline V gene. The CDR3 protein is CASSLGAGRTNTEAFF. As DNA, the CDR3 is TGCGCCAGCAGCTTGGGGGCAGGGAGGACCAACACTGAAGCTTTCTTT.

This chain uses TRBV5-1 with TRBJ2-7; 10 nucleotides align to TRBD2. The J call may be incorrect, as the DNA end agrees better with TRBJ2-5. The CDR3 spans 16 residues. The germline CDR1 and CDR2 sequences are SGHRS and YFSETQ. CDR3 sequence: CASSWTSGAGQETQYF. The DNA for the CDR3 is TGCGCCAGCAGCTGGACTAGCGGAGCGGGCCAAGAGACCCAGTACTTC.

The chain employs TRBV30 and TRBJ1-2; 7 nucleotides line up with TRBD1. CDR3 length equals 13 residues. The V gene end was trimmed by 0 bases and the J gene end by 4 bases; junction bases not matched to a gene: 2. CDR1 GTSNPN and CDR2 SVGIG come from the germline V gene (reference sequence). CDR3 loop: CAWSVGQIYGYTF. CDR3 DNA: TGTGCCTGGAGTGTGGGACAGATCTATGGCTACACCTTC.

This sequence joins TRBV5-1 and TRBJ2-2; 10 bases agree with TRBD1. Per germline, CDR1 SGHRS and CDR2 YFSETQ. There are 15 residues in the CDR3. The J segment lost 4 bases and the V segment lost 4 bases, leaving 4 bases of the junction unmatched. In DNA, the CDR3 is TGCGCCAGCAGCGACAGGACAGGGGGCACCGGGGAGCTGTTTTTT. Residues: CASSDRTGGTGELFF.

V usage is TRBV9 and J usage is TRBJ2-1, with no clear D. The ends were cut back, 0 bases at V and 6 bases at J, with 7 bases in the middle. The CDR3 length is 13 residues. Germline V gives CDR1 SGDLS, CDR2 YYNGEE. In DNA form, the CDR3 reads TGTGCCAGCAGCGTAGGAGCGAGCAATGAGCAGTTCTTC. Amino acid sequence: CASSVGASNEQFF.

The chain joins TRBV30 to TRBJ1-5; D may be TRBD1 (5 bases). V gave up 0 bases and J gave up 1 base, with 13 bases separating them. Germline V gene data show CDR1 as GTSNPN and CDR2 as SVGIG (reference sequence). CDR3 length equals 16 residues. The CDR3 DNA is TGTGCCTGGAGTGTAGGGGTAGGGCTGAGCAATCAGCCCCAGCATTTT. It codes for CAWSVGVGLSNQPQHF.

The chain links TRBV3-1 (or the pseudogene TRBV3-2) to TRBJ1-1; the D gene is possibly TRBD1 (5 bases). This CDR3 is 13 amino acids long. V was cut by 3 bases and J by 11 bases, with 16 bases left in between. CDR1 is LGHDT, CDR2 YNNKEL, per germline (reference sequence). CDR3 bases: TGTGCCAGCAGCCACCGGTCAGGGTGGTTGGCTTTCTTT. This encodes CASSHRSGWLAFF.

V and J are TRBV5-6 and TRBJ2-1; D gene ambiguous. The CDR3 totals 15 residues. The germline V gene has CDR1 SGHDT and CDR2 YYEEEE. V was shortened by 0 bases and J by 0 bases, with 7 bases between the two germline ends. The CDR3 protein is CASSLGVSSYNEQFF. In DNA, the CDR3 is TGTGCCAGCAGCTTGGGAGTGAGCTCCTACAATGAGCAGTTCTTC.